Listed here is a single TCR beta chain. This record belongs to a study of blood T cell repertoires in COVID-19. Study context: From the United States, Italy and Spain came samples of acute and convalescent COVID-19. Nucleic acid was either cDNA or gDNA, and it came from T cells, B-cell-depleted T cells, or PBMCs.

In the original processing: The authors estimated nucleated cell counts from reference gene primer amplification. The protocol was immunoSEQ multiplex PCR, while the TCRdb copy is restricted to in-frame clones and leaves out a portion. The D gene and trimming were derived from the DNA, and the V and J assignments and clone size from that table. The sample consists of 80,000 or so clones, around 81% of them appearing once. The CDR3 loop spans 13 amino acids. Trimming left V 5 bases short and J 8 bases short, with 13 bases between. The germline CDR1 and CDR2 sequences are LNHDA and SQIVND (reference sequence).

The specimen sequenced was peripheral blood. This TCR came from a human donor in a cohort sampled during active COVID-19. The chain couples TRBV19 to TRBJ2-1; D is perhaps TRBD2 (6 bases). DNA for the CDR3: TGTGCCAGTAGTTCGGGACTCCCCTATGAGCAGTTCTTC. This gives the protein CASSSGLPYEQFF. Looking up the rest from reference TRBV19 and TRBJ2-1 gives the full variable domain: DGGITQSPKYLFRKEGQNVTLSCEQNLNHDAMYWYRQDPGQGLRLIYYSQIVNDFQKGDIAEGYSVSREKKESFPLTVTSAQKNPTAFYLCASSSGLPYEQFFGPGTRLTVL.